This T cell receptor (beta chain) was documented in a study of blood T cell repertoires in COVID-19. As for the study in general: The cDNA or gDNA used as material had been derived from T cells, B-cell-depleted T cells, or PBMCs.

Repertoires were generated with immunoSEQ multiplex PCR, while TCRdb's copy carries only in-frame clones and drops some. The sample records about 180,000 clones, roughly 88% being singletons. Germline CDR1 reads SGHRS; CDR2 reads YFSETQ. The CDR3 length is 15 residues. The ends were cut back, 1 base at V and 0 bases at J, with 11 bases in the middle. Remarks on this clone: The sample contains more than one DNA sequence encoding this CDR3.

V and J are TRBV5-1 and TRBJ2-7; tentatively, D is TRBD1 (6 bases). This clonotype originated in a man in his 60s with acute or convalescent COVID-19. The sequenced material came from peripheral blood. For the CDR3, the DNA is TGCGCCAGCAGCTTGCGGGACACGAGCTCCTACGAGCAGTACTTC. Translating gives CASSLRDTSSYEQYF.